The present TCR beta chain was sequenced within a study of T cells in Graves' hyperthyroidism and ophthalmopathy. Researchers took RNA transcripts and amplified the TCR beta CDR3 regions from them. HTBI primers drove first-round RT-PCR of the TCR CDR3. TCRdb re-derived calls from the multiplex PCR reads in MiXCR, one entry per CDR3 protein. Found here are 200,000 or so distinct CDR3 sequences, less than 20% of them singletons; the top ten hold roughly 55%. The study, taken as a whole, reports: Blood also carried most thyroid clonotypes expanded above 0.001.

The CDR3 totals 18 residues. J gave up 4 bases and V 3 bases, and 9 bases lay outside the gene matches. At least ten counts were recorded for this clonotype. The antigen remains unidentified. This clonotype originated in a woman in her forties or fifties with Graves' hyperthyroidism. Sequencing was done on a sample of blood. V is TRBV12-3 or TRBV12-4 and J is TRBJ2-1, with TRBD2 matching over 13 bases. CDR3 DNA: TGTGCCAGCAGTTTCCCATCCCGACTAGCGGGAGGATACAATGAGCAGTTCTTC. Translation: CASSFPSRLAGGYNEQFF.